One sample yielded the 31 T cell receptor beta chains listed below, sequenced in a study of post-analysis software for immune sequencing data (dated by TCRdb to the mid-2010s). Beyond this particular receptor, the publication reports: Roughly 5 TRBV segments, including TRBV5-6, TRBV5-1 and TRBV20-1, were significantly more frequent in patients than controls.

Receptor libraries were prepared by PCR. The instrument was an Illumina HiSeq 2500. To reduce PCR and sequencing biases, unique molecular identifiers were built into the TCR beta cDNA libraries. TCRdb ran its own pipeline on the public reads, namely fastp trimming at Q25 and MiXCR clone calling, and kept in-frame beta chains. One record per CDR3 amino acid sequence lists the most common genes and DNA. The sample data list approximately 260,000 distinct CDR3 sequences, and 35% to 40% of these were observed just once. More than 4% of the sample goes to the ten largest clones. These receptors' antigens are unknown. Sequenced sample: blood. These TCRs come from a girl aged 5 to 17 with multiple sclerosis.

This rearrangement joins TRBV6-2 or TRBV6-3 to TRBJ2-7; 9 nucleotides align to TRBD1. CDR3 length: 15 residues. Germline V gives CDR1 MNHEY, CDR2 SVGEGT. V dropped 5 bases and J dropped 5; count of bases not matched to a gene: 10. The CDR3, as DNA: TGTGCCAGCAGTGCCTTGGGACAGGGTGAGGACGAGCAGTACTTC. Encoded protein: CASSALGQGEDEQYF.

There are many counts of this clonotype. The chain links TRBV24-1 to TRBJ2-6, with a weak D call TRBD2 (5 bases). The V gene's germline CDR1 is KGHDR and CDR2 SFDVKD. The CDR3 loop spans 15 amino acids. Between the trimmed V and J ends, which lost 3 bases and 1 base, there was a span of 6 bases. CDR3 nucleotide sequence: TGTGCCACCAGTGATGGGAGTTCTGGGGCCAACGTCCTGACTTTC. Its translation: CATSDGSSGANVLTF.

The table lists this clonotype with a few counts. The gene calls are TRBV7-9 and TRBJ1-4; TRBD1 is a possible D gene (6 bases). The germline CDR1 and CDR2 sequences are SEHNR and FQNEAQ (reference sequence). V was trimmed by 7 bases and J by 0 bases, leaving 18 bases between them. CDR3 length: 17 amino acids. CDR3 bases: TGTGCCAGCACCCACCGGACAGCGCTTACAACTAATGAAAAACTGTTTTTT. Protein product: CASTHRTALTTNEKLFF.

With regard to this clonotype: This could be a read error, since a much larger clone is one nucleotide away. The CDR3 DNA reads as TGTGCCAGCTCAACAGTCGGACAGACCATTAACTATGACTACACCTTC. It codes for CASSTVGQTINYDYTF. This chain links TRBV7-2 with TRBJ1-2; possible D gene TRBD1, 6 bases. The CDR3 contains 16 residues. In germline, CDR1 is SGHTA, CDR2 FQGNSA.

The chain recombines TRBV20-1 with TRBJ1-2; no clear D. The CDR3 sequence is 13 residues long. The V end was cut by 3 bases, the J end by 7 bases, with 15 bases between. Germline CDR1 DFQATT, CDR2 SNEGSKA (reference sequence). The CDR3, as DNA: TGCAGTGCTAGGGACGAGAGGGAGGGTGGCTACACCTTC. It codes for CSARDEREGGYTF.

In its sample, this clonotype was seen many times. Written as DNA, the CDR3 is TGCAGTGCTAGAGTCGCCAGGGGGGTCCATGGCTACACCTTC. This translates into CSARVARGVHGYTF. The chain couples TRBV20-1 to TRBJ1-2; 7 nucleotides agree with TRBD1. Trimming removed 1 base from V and 6 bases from J; junction bases left unmatched: 8. The CDR3 has 14 residues. CDR1 is DFQATT and CDR2 is SNEGSKA in the germline V gene (reference sequence).

In DNA form, the CDR3 reads TGTGCCATCAGTGAGCCTAGCGGGAGTTCTGAGACCCAGTACTTC. It is translated as CAISEPSGSSETQYF. V and J are TRBV10-3 and TRBJ2-7; 10 bases align to TRBD2. The J call may be in error: the DNA end matches TRBJ2-5 better. CDR3 length equals 15 residues. Germline assignment: CDR1 ENHRY and CDR2 SYGVKD.

This clonotype was detected once. Given a much more abundant clone one base away, this may be a read error. The CDR3 end shows no conserved phenylalanine or tryptophan, and so a read error is likely. Written as DNA, the CDR3 is TGTGCCAGCAGCAGGACTAGCGGCTCAGATACGCAGTATTCT. Its translation is CASSRTSGSDTQYS. V and J are TRBV12-3 or TRBV12-4 and TRBJ2-3; 10 bases align to TRBD2. The trim removed 6 bases at V and 4 bases at J, leaving 4 bases unmatched. The CDR3 sequence is 14 residues long.

In regard to this clonotype: A much larger clone lies one base from this, so it may be a read error. The chain uses TRBV10-3 and TRBJ2-2; possible D gene TRBD2, 7 bases. V was cut by 3 bases and J by 6 bases, with 17 bases left in between. Germline CDR1 and CDR2: ENHRY and SYGVKD. The CDR3 has 16 residues. This CDR3 is CAISEPGRGAAGELFF. Written as DNA, the CDR3 is TGTGCCATCAGTGAACCCGGACGGGGGGCCGCCGGGGAGCTGTTTTTT.

As concerns this clonotype: This may be a read error: a much more frequent sequence differs by one nucleotide. The rearrangement uses TRBV20-1 and TRBJ2-5, with 10 bases fitting TRBD1. Germline trimming cut 6 bases from V and 4 bases from J; bases unmatched to any gene: 5. The germline CDR1 and CDR2 sequences are DFQATT and SNEGSKA (reference sequence). The CDR3 runs 13 residues. The CDR3 region is CSAAGDRGETQYF. In nucleotides, the CDR3 is TGCAGTGCCGCGGGGGACAGGGGAGAGACCCAGTACTTC.

The rearrangement links TRBV9 to TRBJ2-4; D is undetermined. The DNA end is a closer match to TRBJ2-7, so the J assignment may be wrong. The CDR3 consists of 13 residues. The germline gives CDR1 SGDLS, CDR2 YYNGEE. The CDR3 DNA follows: TGTGCCAGCAGCCCGGACGCCAGCTACGAGCAGTACTTC. Its translation: CASSPDASYEQYF.

CDR3 DNA sequence: TGCAGTGCTAGAGTTTCAGGACAGCTTAATTCACCCCTCCACTTT. This gives the protein CSARVSGQLNSPLHF. The chain uses TRBV20-1 and TRBJ1-6; D possibly corresponds to TRBD1 (6 bases). The CDR3 has 15 residues. CDR1 is DFQATT, CDR2 SNEGSKA, per germline (reference sequence). V dropped 1 base and J dropped 6 bases, with 13 bases sitting between them.

As to this clonotype: This may stem from a read error, because a much larger clone lies one nucleotide away. V and J are TRBV9 and TRBJ1-5; maybe TRBD1 (5 bases). This CDR3 is built from 15 residues. Per the germline V gene, CDR1 is SGDLS and CDR2 is YYNGEE. In nucleotides, the CDR3 is TGTGCCGGCAGCCTTGGGGGAGACGGCAATCAGCCCCAGCATTTT. Translated, it gives CAGSLGGDGNQPQHF.

A note on this clonotype: A much bigger clone sits one base away, suggesting this may be a read error. The chain employs TRBV3-1 and TRBJ2-3; D could derive from TRBD1 or TRBD2 (5 bases each). The V gene's germline CDR1 is LGHDT and CDR2 YNNKEL (reference sequence). The CDR3 is 13 amino acids. The ends were cut back, 2 bases at V and 10 bases at J, with 13 bases in the middle. CDR3 in amino acids: CASSQQRGDAQYF. The CDR3 DNA sequence: TGTGCCAGCAGCCAACAACGGGGCGATGCGCAGTATTTT.

This clonotype was seen ten or more times. This sequence joins TRBV11-2 and TRBJ2-3; 7 bases fit TRBD2. This CDR3 spans 16 amino acids. Per germline, CDR1 SGHAT and CDR2 FQNNGV. J was trimmed by 5 bases and V by 1 base; bases with no gene match: 9. CDR3 nucleotide sequence: TGTGCCAGCAGCTTAGGGGGGGGAAGATTACTAGATACGCAGTATTTT. Its translation: CASSLGGGRLLDTQYF.

This clonotype turned up a few times. A much bigger clone sits one base away, suggesting this may be a read error. This sequence joins TRBV20-1 and TRBJ2-1; 8 nucleotides match TRBD1. The CDR3 contains 17 residues. Germline assignment: CDR1 DFQATT and CDR2 SNEGSKA (reference sequence). With 0 bases clipped from V and 8 bases from J, the junction kept 15 bases outside the gene matches. CDR3 coding DNA: TGCAGTGCTAGAGACCGGCAACGGGACAGGCCTTACGATGAGCAGTTCTTC. Protein sequence: CSARDRQRDRPYDEQFF.

There are many counts of this clonotype. The V and J genes are TRBV5-8 and TRBJ1-1, with a possible D match to TRBD1 (6 bases). With 5 bases removed from V and 4 bases from J, the gap between germline ends came to 15 bases. CDR1 SGHTS and CDR2 YDEGEE come from the germline V gene. The CDR3 consists of 14 residues. Here the CDR3 reads CASRGAFRGTEAFF. The CDR3 DNA sequence: TGTGCCAGCAGGGGGGCGTTCAGGGGCACTGAAGCTTTCTTT.

V and J are TRBV27 and TRBJ2-5; TRBD2 is a possible D gene (6 bases). CDR1 and CDR2 from the germline V gene are MNHEY and SMNVEV (reference sequence). With 2 bases removed from V and 9 bases from J, the gap between germline ends came to 19 bases. This CDR3 is built from 15 residues. The CDR3 coding sequence is TGTGCCAGCAGTTTAGCAGGGAGGCCGTCGGAGCCCCAGTACTTC. Protein product: CASSLAGRPSEPQYF.

At least ten counts were recorded for this clonotype. This sequence joins TRBV11-1 and TRBJ2-1, with 11 bases matching TRBD2. V gave up 0 bases and J gave up 11 bases; unmatched junction bases: 6. The CDR3 is made up of 15 amino acids. Per germline, CDR1 SGHAT and CDR2 FQDESV (reference sequence). The CDR3 is CASSLALAGGQKQFF. Written as DNA, the CDR3 is TGTGCCAGCAGCTTAGCCCTAGCGGGGGGTCAGAAGCAGTTCTTC.

Comments on this clonotype: Since a much larger clone is just one base distant, this may be a read error. The rearrangement joins TRBV28 to TRBJ2-7; TRBD1 matches at 12 bases. The CDR3 has 15 amino acids. Germline CDR1 and CDR2: MDHEN and SYDVKM. V gave up 5 bases and J gave up 4 bases; unmatched junction bases: 6. CDR3 DNA sequence: TGTGCCAGCAGTGTGGGACAGGGGGCCAAGTACGAGCAGTACTTC. This codes for CASSVGQGAKYEQYF.

Ten or more counts support this clonotype. The chain carries TRBV6-1 and TRBJ2-5; 8 positions agree with TRBD1. Germline CDR1 is MNHNS and CDR2 is SASEGT. The trim removed 3 bases at V and 4 bases at J, leaving 4 bases unmatched. The CDR3 contains 14 residues. The CDR3 protein is CASSDRGRGETQYF. The DNA of the CDR3 is TGTGCCAGCAGTGACAGGGGGCGAGGAGAGACCCAGTACTTC.

This clonotype has a count of ten or more. The gene calls are TRBV24-1 and TRBJ2-1, with TRBD2 identical over 11 bases. Germline CDR1 reads KGHDR; CDR2 reads SFDVKD. This CDR3 spans 18 amino acids. The J segment lost 7 bases and the V segment lost 3 bases, leaving 13 bases of the junction unmatched. This CDR3 is CATSDPDPTTSGRNEQFF. DNA for the CDR3: TGTGCCACCAGTGATCCAGATCCTACAACTAGCGGGAGAAATGAGCAGTTCTTC.

This clonotype came up many times. Here the CDR3 reads CASSVGPGQLETQYF. CDR3 nucleotide sequence: TGTGCCAGCAGCGTAGGGCCCGGGCAGCTAGAGACCCAGTACTTC. This chain joins TRBV9 and TRBJ2-5; D remains unclear. The CDR3 is 15 residues long. Germline values: CDR1 SGDLS, CDR2 YYNGEE. V dropped 0 bases and J dropped 4 bases, with 13 bases sitting between them. Supplemented by reference TRBV9 and TRBJ2-5, the full variable domain reads DSGVTQTPKHLITATGQRVTLRCSPRSGDLSVYWYQQSLDQGLQFLIQYYNGEERAKGNILERFSAQQFPDLHSELNLSSLELGDSALYFCASSVGPGQLETQYFGPGTRLLVL.

Notes on this clonotype: This could be a read error, since a much larger clone is one nucleotide away. This chain links TRBV7-2 with TRBJ2-5; D is perhaps TRBD2 (6 bases). Per the germline V gene, CDR1 is SGHTA and CDR2 is FQGNSA. CDR3 size: 14 residues. The germline V and J ends were trimmed by 0 bases and 7 bases, with 12 bases remaining between them. This CDR3 is CASSLAGGAGTQYF. The CDR3 region has the DNA TGTGCCAGCAGCTTAGCGGGCGGGGCAGGGACCCAGTACTTC.

V usage is TRBV28 and J usage is TRBJ2-7; the D gene could be TRBD1 or TRBD2 (5 bases each). Germline CDR1 MDHEN, CDR2 SYDVKM. V lost 4 bases, J lost 12 bases, and 22 bases lay in between. This CDR3 contains 14 residues. The CDR3 protein is CASSSGGGQETRYF. CDR3 sequence (DNA): TGTGCCAGCAGTTCCGGTGGAGGACAAGAGACCCGGTACTTC.

The gene calls are TRBV14 and TRBJ2-3; D is tentatively TRBD1 or TRBD2 (5 bases each). Germline V CDR1 and CDR2: SGHDN, FVKESK. The CDR3 loop spans 15 amino acids. Trimming stripped 1 base from V and 7 bases from J, with 15 bases between. The CDR3 nucleotides are TGTGCCAGCAGCCAAGCAAGGGGACGTCAGTATACGCAGTATTTT. Amino acids: CASSQARGRQYTQYF.

The sample holds one count of this clonotype. This clone may be a read error of a much larger clone one base away. The chain carries TRBV28 and TRBJ2-7, with D possibly matching TRBD1 (5 bases). CDR1 and CDR2 from the germline V gene are MDHEN and SYDVKM. CDR3 length: 14 amino acids. The CDR3 sequence: CASRPGSPSYGQYF. The CDR3, as DNA: TGTGCCAGCAGGCCAGGGTCCCCATCCTACGGGCAGTACTTC.

As concerns this clonotype: One base away lies a much larger clone, so this may be a sequencing read error. The chain links TRBV20-1 to TRBJ2-4; TRBD2 matches 7 bases. The CDR3 length is 20 residues. Germline-derived CDR1 and CDR2 are DFQATT and SNEGSKA (reference sequence). In DNA form, the CDR3 reads TGCAGTGCTAGAGATAAAAGGGAGGGCCCTGGGGACTGGGCCAAAAACGTTCAGTACTTC. Protein: CSARDKREGPGDWAKNVQYF.

Only a few counts were recorded for this clonotype. This may stem from a read error, because a much larger clone lies one nucleotide away. This chain uses TRBV4-1 with TRBJ1-2, with 9 bases that match TRBD1. This CDR3 contains 16 residues. The V and J ends lost 3 bases and 8 bases, in that order; junction bases with no gene match: 13. Germline V gene sequence: CDR1 MGHRA, CDR2 YSYEKL. CDR3 in DNA: TGCGCCAGCAGCCACCGTTGGGAGACAGGGGGAGAAGGCTACACCTTC. This codes for CASSHRWETGGEGYTF.

This CDR3 reads CASSGLPVTDTQYF. The DNA of the CDR3 is TGTGCCAGCAGCGGACTTCCCGTGACAGATACGCAGTATTTT. The V and J genes are TRBV12-3 or TRBV12-4 and TRBJ2-3, with D perhaps matching TRBD2 (5 bases). V lost 6 bases to trimming and J lost 3 bases, with 13 bases between them. The CDR3 consists of 14 residues.

This clonotype was picked up many times. This sequence joins TRBV24-1 and TRBJ2-3; D possibly corresponds to TRBD2 (5 bases). CDR3 length equals 12 residues. Germline CDR1 is KGHDR and CDR2 is SFDVKD. Trimming removed 7 bases from V and 6 bases from J, with 10 bases in between. As DNA, the CDR3 is TGTGCCACCAGAGGAGGTCGTGATACGCAGTATTTT. Translation: CATRGGRDTQYF.